Listed below are T cell receptor beta chains from one sample, sequenced in a study of blood T cell dynamics during melanoma immunotherapy. The repertoire was sequenced with immunoSEQ multiplex PCR; TCRdb's copy has only in-frame clones and lacks some. The table lists under 20,000 clones, nearly 90% of them singletons. The specimen was blood, collected from a patient treated with checkpoint blockade. All receptors come from a human donor with melanoma. CDR3s include the opening cysteine and the closing phenylalanine or tryptophan. Fields, in order: clone size, J gene, V gene, D gene, CDR3 protein, CDR3 DNA. The D gene is left open where the match is weak. Where a row states a size, it is once, few, many or the class of an expanded clone; other rows omit it.

once	TRBJ1-1	TRBV7-2	-	CASSFLTTGQGNTEAFF	TGTGCCAGCAGCTTCCTAACCACGGGGCAGGGGAACACTGAAGCTTTCTTT
once	TRBJ1-3	TRBV19	-	CASSMDGGNTIYF	TGTGCCAGTAGTATGGACGGCGGAAACACCATATATTTT
-	TRBJ2-1	TRBV29-1	TRBD2	CSVVSGLAGGPLNEQFF	TGCAGCGTTGTTTCGGGACTAGCGGGAGGGCCCCTCAATGAGCAGTTCTTC
-	TRBJ2-3	TRBV7-2	-	CASSSRGRTDTQYF	TGTGCCAGCAGCTCCAGGGGCCGCACAGATACGCAGTATTTT
-	TRBJ2-4	TRBV7-9	TRBD2	CASSLPPGGSVAKNIQYF	TGTGCCAGCAGCTTACCTCCGGGGGGATCGGTAGCCAAAAACATTCAGTACTTC
-	TRBJ2-3	TRBV6-4	TRBD1	CASSDGTGKGTDTQYF	TGTGCCAGCAGTGACGGGACAGGGAAGGGCACAGATACGCAGTATTTT
-	TRBJ1-1	TRBV5-4	-	CASSRNGGNTEAFF	TGTGCCAGCAGCCGGAACGGCGGGAACACTGAAGCTTTCTTT
-	TRBJ2-5	TRBV28	TRBD1	CASSFRTGGLETQYF	TGTGCCAGCAGTTTTAGGACAGGGGGCTTAGAGACCCAGTACTTC
-	TRBJ2-3	TRBV7-2	-	CASNLPGLLTDTQYF	TGTGCCAGCAACCTCCCGGGACTTCTCACAGATACGCAGTATTTT
-	TRBJ2-7	TRBV28	TRBD2	CASSSGLALDEQYF	TGTGCCAGCAGTTCCGGACTAGCTCTCGACGAGCAGTACTTC
few	TRBJ2-1	TRBV10-3	TRBD2	CAIGGLADNEQFF	TGTGCCATCGGAGGACTAGCGGATAATGAGCAGTTCTTC
-	TRBJ2-5	TRBV4-1	-	CASSQERRPETQYF	TGCGCCAGCAGCCAAGAGCGGAGGCCGGAGACCCAGTACTTC
-	TRBJ1-4	TRBV19	-	CASSGNEKLFF	TGTGCCAGTAGCGGAAATGAAAAACTGTTTTTT
-	TRBJ2-7	TRBV11-1	TRBD1	CASSGPPTDRLSYEQYF	TGTGCCAGCAGCGGTCCCCCCACGGACAGGCTCTCCTACGAGCAGTACTTC
-	TRBJ2-2	TRBV11-3	TRBD2	CASSSFSGRVPGELFF	TGTGCCAGCAGCTCCTTTAGCGGGAGGGTCCCGGGGGAGCTGTTTTTT
-	TRBJ1-4	TRBV28	TRBD1	CASSRTGMGSEKLFF	TGTGCCAGCAGTCGGACAGGGATGGGTAGTGAAAAACTGTTTTTT
-	TRBJ1-1	TRBV30	-	CAWSSFVEGTEAFF	TGTGCCTGGTCCTCCTTTGTCGAGGGGACTGAAGCTTTCTTT
once	TRBJ2-5	TRBV7-8	TRBD1	CASSRGRTGMETQYF	TGTGCCAGCAGCAGGGGGCGGACAGGGATGGAGACCCAGTACTTC
-	TRBJ2-3	TRBV5-6	-	CASSFDSRRDTQYF	TGTGCCAGCAGCTTTGACTCTCGGAGGGATACGCAGTATTTT
-	TRBJ2-3	TRBV27	TRBD2	CASSFRGDTQYF	TGTGCCAGCAGTTTCCGGGGGGACACGCAGTATTTT
once	TRBJ2-3	TRBV2	TRBD2	CASRGGLAGDTQYF	TGTGCCAGCAGAGGAGGACTAGCCGGAGATACGCAGTATTTT
few	TRBJ1-2	TRBV5-5	-	CASSFRDIDNYGYTF	TGTGCCAGCAGCTTCCGGGACATAGATAACTATGGCTACACCTTC
-	TRBJ2-1	TRBV19	-	CASSLSGRRNEQFF	TGTGCCAGTAGCCTGTCAGGGCGGCGTAATGAGCAGTTCTTC